The clone carrying this TCR beta chain was observed a few times. Its antigen is not known. This sample stems from a study of T cell repertoires in cytomegalovirus infection. Study overall: In public TCR beta signatures, there were indications of both CMV infection and matching HLA type. Study results and caveats: The response measured ex vivo was dominated by TCR beta clonotypes (HLA-C-restricted and CMV-specific). Based on cumulative public TCR beta family frequency, carriers of CMV plus the relevant HLA were identified.

TCRdb reprocessed the reads with MiXCR, giving one entry per CDR3 protein. The table records around 260,000 distinct CDR3 sequences, approximately 9% of them present only once. V gave up 2 bases and J gave up 2 bases; unmatched junction bases: 7. This CDR3 is built from 18 residues. From germline, CDR1 is MNHEY and CDR2 SVGEGT. Specimen: PBMCs. This chain connects TRBV6-2 or TRBV6-3 to TRBJ2-5, with 14 bases fitting TRBD2. The sequence was collected from a human donor in good health (CMV status not recorded). Some clones in this sample may be carry-over from other donors' samples. The CDR3 spells CASSYAGTSGGVQETQYF. For the CDR3, the DNA is TGTGCCAGCAGTTACGCCGGGACTAGCGGGGGTGTACAAGAGACCCAGTACTTC.